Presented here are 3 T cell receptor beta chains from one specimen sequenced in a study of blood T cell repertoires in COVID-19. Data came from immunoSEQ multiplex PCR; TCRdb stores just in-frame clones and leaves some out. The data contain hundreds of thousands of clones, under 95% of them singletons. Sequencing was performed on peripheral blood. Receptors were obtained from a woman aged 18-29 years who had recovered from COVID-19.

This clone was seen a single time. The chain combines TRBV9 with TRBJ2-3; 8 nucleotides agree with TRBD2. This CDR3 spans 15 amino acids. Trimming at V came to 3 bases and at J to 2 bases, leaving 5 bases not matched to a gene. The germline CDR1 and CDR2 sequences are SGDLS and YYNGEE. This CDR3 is CASSATSGLTDTQYF. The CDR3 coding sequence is TGTGCCAGCAGCGCCACTAGCGGCCTCACAGATACGCAGTATTTT.

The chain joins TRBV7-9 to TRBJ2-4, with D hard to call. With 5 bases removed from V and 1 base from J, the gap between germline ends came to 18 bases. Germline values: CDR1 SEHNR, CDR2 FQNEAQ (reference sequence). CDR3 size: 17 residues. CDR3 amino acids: CASSQTGLGQAKNIQYF. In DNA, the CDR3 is TGTGCCAGCAGCCAAACTGGTCTTGGGCAGGCCAAAAACATTCAGTACTTC.

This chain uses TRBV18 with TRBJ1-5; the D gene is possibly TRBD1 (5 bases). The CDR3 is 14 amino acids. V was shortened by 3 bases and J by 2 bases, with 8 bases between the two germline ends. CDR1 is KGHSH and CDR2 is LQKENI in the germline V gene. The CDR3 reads CASSPREGNQPQHF. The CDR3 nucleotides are TGTGCCAGCTCACCCAGGGAGGGCAATCAGCCCCAGCATTTT.